This T cell receptor beta chain originates from a study of CD8 T cells in Susac syndrome. An input of about 0.5 to 1 ug of RNA was subjected to reverse transcription using random hexamers. TCRdb reprocessed the immunoSEQ multiplex PCR reads via MiXCR and lists one record per CDR3 protein. The profile covers about 130,000 distinct CDR3 sequences, with approximately 95% appearing a single time and around 0.3% taken by the ten largest. TCR beta sequencing covered blood CD8+ and CD4+ T cells. Germline values: CDR1 LGHNT, CDR2 FRNRAP. CDR3 length equals 14 residues. The V segment lost 5 bases and the J segment 6 bases; nucleotides outside the gene matches: 5.

The sample comprised CD8+ T cells from PBMCs. This clonotype originated in a human donor with multiple sclerosis. This chain joins TRBV12-5 and TRBJ2-2; 8 nucleotides match TRBD1. CDR3 loop: CASGLADRAGELFF. In nucleotides, the CDR3 is TGTGCTAGTGGTCTGGCGGACAGGGCCGGGGAGCTGTTTTTT.